The entry below describes one T cell receptor (beta chain). Data came from immunoSEQ multiplex PCR; TCRdb stores just in-frame clones and leaves some out. The data hold some 300,000 clones, with 89% observed a single time. The germline CDR1 and CDR2 sequences are MRHNA and SNTAGT. The length of the CDR3 is 13 residues. V lost 6 bases, J lost 12 bases, and 20 bases lay in between. This sample is drawn from a study of blood T cell repertoires in COVID-19. The material sequenced was PBMCs or T cells enriched from blood (not recorded which). This TCR was sampled from a woman between 40 and 50 years old who had recovered from COVID-19. The gene calls are TRBV6-4 and TRBJ1-1; tentatively, D is TRBD1 (6 bases). The CDR3 nucleotides read TGTGCCAGCAGGGAAACTACAGGGTCCTCCCCTTTCTTT. It is translated as CASRETTGSSPFF.